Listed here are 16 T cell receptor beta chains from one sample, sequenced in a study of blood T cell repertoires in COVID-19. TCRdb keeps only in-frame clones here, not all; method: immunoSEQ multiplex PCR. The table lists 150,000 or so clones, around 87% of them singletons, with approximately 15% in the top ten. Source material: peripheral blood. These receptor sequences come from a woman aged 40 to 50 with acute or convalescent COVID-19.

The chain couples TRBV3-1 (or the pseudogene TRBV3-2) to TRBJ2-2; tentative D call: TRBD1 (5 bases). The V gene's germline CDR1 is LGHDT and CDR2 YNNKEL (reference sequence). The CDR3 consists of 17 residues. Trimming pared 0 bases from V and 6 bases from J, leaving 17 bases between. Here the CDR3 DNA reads TGTGCCAGCAGCCAAGATTTCCAGGGCCCGCATCCCGGGGAGCTGTTTTTT. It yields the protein CASSQDFQGPHPGELFF.

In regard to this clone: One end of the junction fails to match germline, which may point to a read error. The CDR3 loop reads CASSLSQAGELLLF. Written as DNA, the CDR3 is TGTGCCAGCAGTTTATCCCAAGCGGGAGAGTTACTACTCTTC. The chain recombines TRBV27 with TRBJ2-1, with 8 bases fitting TRBD2. The CDR3 has 14 amino acids. The germline CDR1 and CDR2 sequences are MNHEY and SMNVEV (reference sequence).

The CDR3 protein is CASSTSGSWDEQYF. The DNA of the CDR3 is TGTGCCAGCAGTACTAGCGGGAGCTGGGACGAGCAGTACTTC. V gene TRBV6-5 combines with J gene TRBJ2-7, with TRBD2 matching 11 bases. The V gene's germline CDR1 is MNHEY and CDR2 SVGAGI. Trimming removed 5 bases from V and 5 bases from J; junction bases left unmatched: 5. This CDR3 has 14 residues.

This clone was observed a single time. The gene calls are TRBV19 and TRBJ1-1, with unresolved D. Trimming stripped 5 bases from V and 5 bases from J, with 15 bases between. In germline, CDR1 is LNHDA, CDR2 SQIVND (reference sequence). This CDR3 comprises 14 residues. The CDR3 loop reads CASSLDLIYTEAFF. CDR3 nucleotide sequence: TGTGCCAGTAGTCTCGATCTAATTTATACTGAAGCTTTCTTT.

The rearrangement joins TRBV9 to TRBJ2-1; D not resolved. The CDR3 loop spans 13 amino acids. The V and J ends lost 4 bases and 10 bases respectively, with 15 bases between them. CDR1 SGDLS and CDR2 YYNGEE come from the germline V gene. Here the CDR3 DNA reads TGTGCCAGCAGCTCAAGCCTTGCCGGGGAGCAGTTCTTC. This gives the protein CASSSSLAGEQFF.

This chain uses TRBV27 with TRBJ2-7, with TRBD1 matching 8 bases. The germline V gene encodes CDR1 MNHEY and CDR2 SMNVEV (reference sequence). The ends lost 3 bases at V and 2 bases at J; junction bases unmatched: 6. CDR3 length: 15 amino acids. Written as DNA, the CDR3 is TGTGCCAGCAGTTTCGGCAGGGGACAGGCCTACGAGCAGTACTTC. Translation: CASSFGRGQAYEQYF.

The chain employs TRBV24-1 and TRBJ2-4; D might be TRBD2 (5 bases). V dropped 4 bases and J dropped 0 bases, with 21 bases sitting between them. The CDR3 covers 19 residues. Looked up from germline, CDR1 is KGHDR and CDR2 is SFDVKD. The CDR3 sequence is CATSDSLRRSGPAKNIQYF. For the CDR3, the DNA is TGTGCCACCAGTGACTCCCTGAGGCGGAGCGGCCCAGCCAAAAACATTCAGTACTTC.

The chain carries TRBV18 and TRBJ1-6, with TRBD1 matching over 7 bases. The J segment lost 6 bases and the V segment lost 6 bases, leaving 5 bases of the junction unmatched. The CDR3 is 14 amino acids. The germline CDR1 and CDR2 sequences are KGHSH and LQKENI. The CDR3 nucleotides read TGTGCCAGCTCCACCGGGACAGCTAATTCACCCCTCCACTTT. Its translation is CASSTGTANSPLHF. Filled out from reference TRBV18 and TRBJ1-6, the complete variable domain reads NAGVMQNPRHLVRRRGQEARLRCSPMKGHSHVYWYRQLPEEGLKFMVYLQKENIIDESGMPKERFSAEFPKEGPSILRIQQVVRGDSAAYFCASSTGTANSPLHFGNGTRLTVT.

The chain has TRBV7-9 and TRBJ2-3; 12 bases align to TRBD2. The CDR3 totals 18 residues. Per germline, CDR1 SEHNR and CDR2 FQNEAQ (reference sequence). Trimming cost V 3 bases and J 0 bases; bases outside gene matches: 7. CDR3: CASSLGTSGGTSTDTQYF. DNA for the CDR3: TGTGCCAGCAGCTTGGGTACTAGCGGGGGGACGAGCACAGATACGCAGTATTTT.

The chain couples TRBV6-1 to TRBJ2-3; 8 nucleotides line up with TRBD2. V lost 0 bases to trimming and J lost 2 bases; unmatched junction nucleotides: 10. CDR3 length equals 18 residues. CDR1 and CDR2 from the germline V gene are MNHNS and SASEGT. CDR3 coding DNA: TGTGCCAGCAGTGAAGCGTTGTGGGCGGGGGGACTCACAGATACGCAGTATTTT. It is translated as CASSEALWAGGLTDTQYF.

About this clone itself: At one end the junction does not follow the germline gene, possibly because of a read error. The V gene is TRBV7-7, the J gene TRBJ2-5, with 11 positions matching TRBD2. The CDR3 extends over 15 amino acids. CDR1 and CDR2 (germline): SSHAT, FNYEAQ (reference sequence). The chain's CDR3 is CASSFGLAGGETQYF. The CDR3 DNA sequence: TGTGCTAGCAGCTTCGGGCTAGCGGGGGGAGAGACCCAGTACTTC.

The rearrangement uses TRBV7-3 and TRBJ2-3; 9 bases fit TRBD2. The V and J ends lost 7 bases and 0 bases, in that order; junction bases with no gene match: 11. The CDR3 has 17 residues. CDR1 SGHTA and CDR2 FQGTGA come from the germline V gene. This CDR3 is CASTPGLAGTSTDTQYF. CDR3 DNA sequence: TGTGCCAGCACGCCGGGGCTAGCGGGGACTAGCACAGATACGCAGTATTTT.

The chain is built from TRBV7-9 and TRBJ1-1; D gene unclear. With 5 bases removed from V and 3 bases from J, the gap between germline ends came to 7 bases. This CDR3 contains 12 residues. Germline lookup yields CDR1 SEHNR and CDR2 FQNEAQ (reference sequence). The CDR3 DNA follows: TGTGCCAGCAGCGGAGTAGACACTGAAGCTTTCTTT. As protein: CASSGVDTEAFF. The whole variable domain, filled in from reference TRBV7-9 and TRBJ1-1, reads DTGVSQNPRHKITKRGQNVTFRCDPISEHNRLYWYRQTLGQGPEFLTYFQNEAQLEKSRLLSDRFSAERPKGSFSTLEIQRTEQGDSAMYLCASSGVDTEAFFGQGTRLTVV.

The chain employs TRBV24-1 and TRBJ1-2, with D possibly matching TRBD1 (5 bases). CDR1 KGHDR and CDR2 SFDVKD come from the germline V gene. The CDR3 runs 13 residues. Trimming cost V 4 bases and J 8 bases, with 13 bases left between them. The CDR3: CATSEQTGRGYTF. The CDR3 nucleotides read TGTGCCACCAGTGAGCAAACAGGTAGAGGCTACACCTTC.

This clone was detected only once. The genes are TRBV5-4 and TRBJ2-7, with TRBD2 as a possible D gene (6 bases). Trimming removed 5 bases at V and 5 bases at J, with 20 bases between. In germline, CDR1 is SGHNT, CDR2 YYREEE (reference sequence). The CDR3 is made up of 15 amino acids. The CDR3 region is CASRSGPSRENEQYF. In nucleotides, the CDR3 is TGTGCCAGCAGATCGGGCCCGTCCCGGGAGAACGAGCAGTACTTC.

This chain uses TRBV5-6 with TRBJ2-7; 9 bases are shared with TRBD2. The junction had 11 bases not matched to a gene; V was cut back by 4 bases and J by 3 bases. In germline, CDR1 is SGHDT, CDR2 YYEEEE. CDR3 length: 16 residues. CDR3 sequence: CASSQKGLASSYEQYF. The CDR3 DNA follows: TGTGCCAGCAGCCAAAAAGGACTAGCGTCGAGCTACGAGCAGTACTTC.